This T cell receptor (beta chain) was observed in a study of identical twins. Study results and caveats: Twins' surplus sharing was weaker for beta out-of-frame sequences. Partial confounding of zero-insertion analyses by invariant MAIT and iNKT cells was possible.

Note on this clonotype: Its antigen is not known.

Healthy Caucasians, and only they, were the donors. TCRdb independently ran MiXCR on the 5' RACE reads; one entry per CDR3 protein. The sample contains 1.5 million to 2 million distinct CDR3 sequences, under 35% of which appear only once. Germline trimming cut 2 bases from V and 2 bases from J; bases unmatched to any gene: 7. Per the germline V gene, CDR1 is SGHRS and CDR2 is YFSETQ. This CDR3 has 17 amino acids. This receptor was taken from a newborn girl in good health. The material sequenced was cord blood. V gene TRBV5-1 combines with J gene TRBJ2-7, with 13 bases matching TRBD2. The CDR3 sequence is CASSFTTGTSGAYEQYF. The CDR3 region has the DNA TGCGCCAGCAGCTTTACTACCGGGACTAGCGGGGCCTACGAGCAGTACTTC.